The T cell receptor (beta chain) under discussion was sequenced for a study of neurological immune-mediated disorders. Time point described: technical triplicate 1. Sorted libraries were derived from roughly 910,000 CD4+ or CD8+ T cells. The CDR3 is made up of 16 amino acids. Germline-derived CDR1 and CDR2 are SGHRS and YFSETQ. This clonotype showed up many times. One end of the junction is discordant with germline, which a read error may explain. In TCRdb, the 5' RACE reads were re-called with MiXCR into one record per CDR3 protein. The table lists tens of thousands of distinct CDR3 sequences, about 13% of them singletons.

Material for sequencing was CD4+ T cells from blood. The V gene is TRBV5-1, the J gene TRBJ2-7; TRBD2 is a possible D gene (6 bases). The clonotype was recovered from a female donor with HTLV-1-associated myelopathy (HAM/TSP). DNA of the CDR3: TGTGCCAGCAGCAGACCCCCTACAGCGGGCTCCTACGAGCAGTACTTC. It codes for CASSRPPTAGSYEQYF. The whole variable domain, filled in from reference TRBV5-1 and TRBJ2-7, reads KAGVTQTPRYLIKTRGQQVTLSCSPISGHRSVSWYQQTPGQGLQFLFEYFSETQRNKGNFPGRFSGRQFSNSRSEMNVSTLELGDSALYLCASSRPPTAGSYEQYFGPGTRLTVT.